This TCR beta chain appears in the sequencing data of a study of spatial heterogeneity in lung cancer (dated by TCRdb to about 2019). Background for the entire study: More beta-chain than alpha-chain transcripts were consistently detected, likely reflecting higher beta-chain transcript abundance. In the raw uncorrected reads, each unique combination of TCR and UMI appeared more than ten times on average. In non-small cell lung cancer, the study made a quantitative comparison of TCR alpha and beta repertoires among multiple tumor regions, matched nontumor lung and blood. Nonsynonymous mutation counts, determined by whole-exome sequencing of tumor tissue, were related to TCR repertoire features. Both alpha and beta chains were TCR-sequenced in samples taken at surgery, namely 220 tumor regions, roughly 64 matched nontumor lung samples and over 55 PBMC samples. Paper-wide results and their limitations: Additional single-cell paired TCR alpha and beta sequencing was considered necessary to confirm, at a functional level, the hypothesis that regional TCRs recognize regional mutations. Ubiquitous expanded tumor TCRs showed up in blood more often at tumor resection than at routine follow-up.

The method behind the library was 5' RACE. Instrument used: NextSeq 500. In the TCR library protocol, a unique molecular identifier was attached to each TCR cDNA molecule so that PCR and sequencing errors could be corrected. As for the original processing: Decombinator tools were used for TCR identification, UMI-based error correction and CDR3 extraction. Expanded TCRs were defined as those above a frequency of 2 per 1,000, corresponding to the top 1% of the tumor frequency distribution. Each repertoire was subsampled 100 times to 5,000 TCRs, after which Renyi diversity was computed with the R vegan package. CDR3 similarity networks were constructed using string-kernel similarity of amino acid triplets, with links drawn between CDR3s whose pairwise similarity was above 0.82. The raw public data were reprocessed by TCRdb itself: fastp quality trimming at Q25, MiXCR clonotype calling, in-frame beta chains only. Under each unique CDR3 protein, matching rows form one entry showing the most common genes and DNA. TCRdb assigned the V and J calls; the authors' analysis was not used. The sample records fewer than 55,000 distinct CDR3 sequences, 7.6% of which are singletons. The leading ten clones occupy less than 15% of the sample.

Ten or more counts support this clonotype. The specificity of this receptor is unknown. Base qualities are not provided; no much larger clone lies one nucleotide away. V is trimmed back by 5 bases and J by 6 bases, and the junction contains 7 bases that no gene match accounts for. CDR1 SGHTA and CDR2 FQGTGA were looked up in the germline V gene. Its CDR3 holds 15 amino acids, cysteine through phenylalanine. The retained sequence is limited to the CDR3, 45 bases, with the frame set at the first base. In light of the paper, this sample's time point label describes: sample taken at primary tumor resection. TCR sequencing used whole RNA extracted from tumor and nontumor lung tissue, or from cryopreserved PBMC samples, without cell sorting. The donors were more than 65 patients from the lung TRACERx cohort who had early-stage, untreated non-small cell lung cancer. A patient was chosen for TCR sequencing only when enough RNA was available from at least two tumor regions.

Recombination joined TRBV7-3 with TRBJ2-2, and 9 junction bases match TRBD1. The sample consisted of PBMCs, taken at surgery. The receptor comes from a female donor with early-stage non-small cell lung cancer. The CDR3 sequence is CASSPQGAGAGELFF. The DNA is TGTGCCAGCAGCCCACAGGGGGCGGGCGCCGGGGAGCTGTTTTTT.